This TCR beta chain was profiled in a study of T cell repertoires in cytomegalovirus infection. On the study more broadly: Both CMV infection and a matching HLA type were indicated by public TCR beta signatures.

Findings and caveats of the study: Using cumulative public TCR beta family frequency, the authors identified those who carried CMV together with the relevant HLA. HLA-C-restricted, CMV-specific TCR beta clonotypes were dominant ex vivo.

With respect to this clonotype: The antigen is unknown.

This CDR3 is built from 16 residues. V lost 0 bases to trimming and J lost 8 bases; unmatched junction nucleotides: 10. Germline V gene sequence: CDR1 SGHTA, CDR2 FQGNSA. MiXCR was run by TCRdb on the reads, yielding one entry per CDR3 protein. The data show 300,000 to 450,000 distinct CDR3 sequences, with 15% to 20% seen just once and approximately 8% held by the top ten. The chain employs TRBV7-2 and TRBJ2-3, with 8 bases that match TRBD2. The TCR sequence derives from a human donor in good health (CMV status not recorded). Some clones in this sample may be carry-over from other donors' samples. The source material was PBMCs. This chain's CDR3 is CASSLAIGLASGTQYF. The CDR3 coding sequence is TGTGCCAGCAGCTTAGCGATAGGACTAGCTTCGGGTACGCAGTATTTT.